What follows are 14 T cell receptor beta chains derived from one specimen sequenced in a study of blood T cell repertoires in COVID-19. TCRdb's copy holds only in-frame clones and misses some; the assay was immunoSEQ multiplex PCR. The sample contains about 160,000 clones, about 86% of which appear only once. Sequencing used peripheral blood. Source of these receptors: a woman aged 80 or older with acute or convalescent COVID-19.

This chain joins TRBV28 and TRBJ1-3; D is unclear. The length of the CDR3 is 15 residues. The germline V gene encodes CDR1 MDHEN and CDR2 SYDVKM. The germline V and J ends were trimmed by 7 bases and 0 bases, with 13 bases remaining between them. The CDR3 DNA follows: TGTGCCAGCACCTATGAATTTGTCTCTGGAAACACCATATATTTT. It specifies CASTYEFVSGNTIYF.

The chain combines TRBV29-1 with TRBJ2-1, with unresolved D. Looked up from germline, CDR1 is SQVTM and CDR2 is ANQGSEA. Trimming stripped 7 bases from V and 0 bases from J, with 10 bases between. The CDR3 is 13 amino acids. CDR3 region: CSGKAPSYNEQFF. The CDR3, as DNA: TGCAGCGGCAAAGCGCCCTCCTACAATGAGCAGTTCTTC.

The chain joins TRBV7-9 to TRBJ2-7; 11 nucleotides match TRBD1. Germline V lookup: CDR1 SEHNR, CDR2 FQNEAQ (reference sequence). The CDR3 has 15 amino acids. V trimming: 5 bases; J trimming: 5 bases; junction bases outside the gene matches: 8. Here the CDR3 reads CASSPTGQGAHEQYF. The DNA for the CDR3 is TGTGCCAGCAGCCCAACCGGACAGGGGGCCCACGAGCAGTACTTC.

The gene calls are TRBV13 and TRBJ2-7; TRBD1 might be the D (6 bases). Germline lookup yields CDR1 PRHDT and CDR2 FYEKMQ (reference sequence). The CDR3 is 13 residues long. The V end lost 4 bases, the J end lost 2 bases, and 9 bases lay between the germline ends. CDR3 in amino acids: CASSSEGAYEQYF. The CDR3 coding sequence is TGTGCCAGCAGCTCCGAGGGGGCCTACGAGCAGTACTTC.

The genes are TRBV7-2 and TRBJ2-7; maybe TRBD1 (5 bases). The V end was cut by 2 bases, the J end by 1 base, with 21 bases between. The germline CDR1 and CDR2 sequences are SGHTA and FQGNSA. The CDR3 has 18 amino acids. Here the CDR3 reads CASSLRAGSTFLSYEQYF. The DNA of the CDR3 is TGTGCCAGCAGCTTAAGGGCAGGGTCTACATTTTTATCCTACGAGCAGTACTTC.

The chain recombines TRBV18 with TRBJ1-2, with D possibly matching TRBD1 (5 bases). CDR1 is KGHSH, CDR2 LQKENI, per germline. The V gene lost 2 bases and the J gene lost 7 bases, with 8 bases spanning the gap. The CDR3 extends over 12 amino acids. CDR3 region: CASSPGAVGYTF. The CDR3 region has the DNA TGTGCCAGCTCACCAGGGGCGGTTGGCTACACCTTC.

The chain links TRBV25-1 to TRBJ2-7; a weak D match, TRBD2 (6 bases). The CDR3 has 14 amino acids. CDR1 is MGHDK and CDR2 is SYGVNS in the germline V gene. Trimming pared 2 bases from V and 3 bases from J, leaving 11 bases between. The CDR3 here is CASSELLGGYEQYF. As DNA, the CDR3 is TGTGCCAGCAGTGAACTCTTGGGGGGCTACGAGCAGTACTTC.

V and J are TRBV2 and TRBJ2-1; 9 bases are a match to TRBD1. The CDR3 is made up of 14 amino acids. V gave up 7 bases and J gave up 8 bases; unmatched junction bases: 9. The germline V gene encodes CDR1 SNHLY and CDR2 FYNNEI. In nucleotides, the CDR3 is TGTGCCAGCATTCGGGACAGGGACCGACATGAGCAGTTCTTC. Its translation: CASIRDRDRHEQFF.

CDR3 loop: CASSPLARATGYTF. The CDR3 coding sequence is TGTGCCAGCAGTCCCCTAGCGAGGGCGACTGGCTACACCTTC. The chain links TRBV25-1 to TRBJ1-2; D call uncertain. Looked up from germline, CDR1 is MGHDK and CDR2 is SYGVNS. Between the trimmed V and J ends, which lost 5 bases and 7 bases, there was a span of 17 bases. This CDR3 spans 14 amino acids.

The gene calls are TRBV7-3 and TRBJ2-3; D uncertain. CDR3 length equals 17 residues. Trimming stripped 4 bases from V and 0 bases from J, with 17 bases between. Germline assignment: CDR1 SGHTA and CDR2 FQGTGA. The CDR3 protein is CASSSAGGRLSTDTQYF. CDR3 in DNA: TGTGCCAGCAGCTCCGCTGGTGGCAGGCTGAGCACAGATACGCAGTATTTT.

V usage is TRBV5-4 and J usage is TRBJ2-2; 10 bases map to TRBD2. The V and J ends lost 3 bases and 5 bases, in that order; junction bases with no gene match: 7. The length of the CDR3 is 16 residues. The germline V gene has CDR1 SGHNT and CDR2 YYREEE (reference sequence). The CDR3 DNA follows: TGTGCCAGCAGCTCTGCTAGCGGGAGTGTAACCGGGGAGCTGTTTTTT. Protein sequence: CASSSASGSVTGELFF. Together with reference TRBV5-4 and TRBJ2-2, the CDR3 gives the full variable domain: ETGVTQSPTHLIKTRGQQVTLRCSSQSGHNTVSWYQQALGQGPQFIFQYYREEENGRGNFPPRFSGLQFPNYSSELNVNALELDDSALYLCASSSASGSVTGELFFGEGSRLTVL.

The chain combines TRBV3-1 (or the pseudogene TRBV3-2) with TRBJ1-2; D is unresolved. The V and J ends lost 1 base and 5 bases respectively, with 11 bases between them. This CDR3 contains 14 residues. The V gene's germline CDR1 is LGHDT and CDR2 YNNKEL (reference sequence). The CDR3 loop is CASSQVGGQYGYTF. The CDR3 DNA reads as TGTGCCAGCAGCCAAGTGGGAGGCCAGTATGGCTACACCTTC.

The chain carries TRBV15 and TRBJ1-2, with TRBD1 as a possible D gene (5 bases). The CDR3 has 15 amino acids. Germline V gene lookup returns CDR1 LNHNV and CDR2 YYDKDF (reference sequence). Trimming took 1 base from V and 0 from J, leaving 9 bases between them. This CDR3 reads CATSRGGRSNYGYTF. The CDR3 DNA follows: TGTGCCACCAGCAGAGGGGGGAGGTCTAACTATGGCTACACCTTC. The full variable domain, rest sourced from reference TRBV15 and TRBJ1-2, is DAMVIQNPRYQVTQFGKPVTLSCSQTLNHNVMYWYQQKSSQAPKLLFHYYDKDFNNEADTPDNFQSRRPNTSFCFLDIRSPGLGDTAMYLCATSRGGRSNYGYTFGSGTRLTVV.

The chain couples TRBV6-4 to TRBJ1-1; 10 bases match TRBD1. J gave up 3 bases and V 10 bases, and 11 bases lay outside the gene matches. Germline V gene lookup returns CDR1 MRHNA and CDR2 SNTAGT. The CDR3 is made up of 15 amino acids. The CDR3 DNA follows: TGTGCCACATCTAACGCCGGGACAGGGGACACTGAAGCTTTCTTT. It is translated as CATSNAGTGDTEAFF.